This TCR beta chain is drawn from a study of shared clonotypes between healthy human individuals. Those who donated were healthy HIV-negative adults, with no recent acute infections or vaccinations reported. All donors were Caucasian adults living in Nashville, Tennessee. This clone was detected once. Using immunoSEQ multiplex PCR, the repertoire was profiled, and TCRdb retains in-frame clones only, with some absent. The data show around 980,000 clones, with around 78% seen just once and more than 0.55% held by the top ten. Trimming cost V 6 bases and J 2 bases, with 8 bases left between them. CDR1 is ENHRY and CDR2 is SYGVKD in the germline V gene. This CDR3 has 12 residues.

J is TRBJ2-7 and V is TRBV10-3, with D possibly TRBD1 on 6 matching bases. This clonotype was obtained from a man between 18 and 35 years old in good health. Some clones in this sample may be carry-over from other donors' samples. Sequencing input: memory CD4+ T cells from PBMCs. The subset: CD45RA-negative fraction. CDR3 nucleotides: TGTGCCATCAGGGCAGGGGCCTACGAGCAGTACTTC. Amino acids: CAIRAGAYEQYF.